This TCR beta chain comes out of a study of blood T cell repertoires in COVID-19 (TCRdb year 2020). For the study in its entirety: Samples covering the acute and convalescent phases of COVID-19 were provided by collaborators in the United States, Italy and Spain. Subjects who had been exposed to COVID-19, were actively infected with it, or had recovered from it provided the deeply sampled blood TCRbeta repertoires that made up the dataset. A de-identified subject ID, COVID-19 status, age in years and sex were almost always included in the sample metadata. A freely available public database, intended as a resource for researchers studying the immune response to SARS-CoV-2, is where the repertoires were released. The material from the prospective study consisted of cDNA or gDNA derived from T cells, B-cell-depleted T cells, or PBMCs. The samples were drawn from the first 160 participants of the ongoing ImmuneRACE study and from 1,254 subjects provided by 6 global collaborators. Where available, HLA class I and class II types were obtained from metadata supplied by the sample provider rather than from assay-based typing. The paper as a whole reports these results and caveats: The quantity of clinical and demographic metadata differed by source and by participant and was supplied without curation.

On this clone itself: Its antigen remains unidentified. Base-call qualities are not available, and no considerably larger clone is one nucleotide away.

Each collaborating institution followed its own protocols to collect whole blood in K2EDTA tubes. Collaborator samples were shipped for TCRbeta analysis as frozen whole blood, isolated PBMCs, or DNA extracted from either sample type. The immunoSEQ Assay, a bias-controlled multiplex PCR, was used to amplify TCRbeta CDR3 regions from genomic DNA. Turning to the authors' computational methods: Nucleated cell counts per sample were estimated from amplification of reference gene primers within the assay. Sequence reads were collapsed and filtered to measure the absolute abundance of every unique TCRbeta CDR3 rearrangement. For each sample, productive Simpson clonality was calculated by taking the square root of Simpson's diversity index across productive rearrangements. In its TCRdb copy, this immuneACCESS table keeps in-frame sequences only and misses some clones. Where compared with another copy, unresolved V genes explain less than half of these, and the others have no known cause. V, J and clone size were drawn from that table, and D and trimming were deduced from the DNA. The sample records about 240,000 clones, roughly 83% of which are singletons. Of the sample, more than 9.5% falls within the top ten clones.

The source of this sequence is a woman at least 80 years old with acute or convalescent COVID-19. Sequenced: peripheral blood.

The CDR3 region: CASSLVPGGNYGYTF. The nucleotides read TGCGCCAGCAGCTTGGTACCAGGGGGCAACTATGGCTACACCTTC. This receptor chain uses TRBV5-1 and TRBJ1-2, and 8 bases in between align with TRBD1. Based on the germline V gene, the CDR1 and CDR2 sequences are SGHRS and YFSETQ. The CDR3 holds 15 amino acids from the cysteine to the phenylalanine. The read is trimmed to its CDR3 DNA, 45 bases read in frame from base 1. Trimming leaves V shorter by 0 bases and J shorter by 2 bases, with the junction holding 3 bases beyond the gene matches.